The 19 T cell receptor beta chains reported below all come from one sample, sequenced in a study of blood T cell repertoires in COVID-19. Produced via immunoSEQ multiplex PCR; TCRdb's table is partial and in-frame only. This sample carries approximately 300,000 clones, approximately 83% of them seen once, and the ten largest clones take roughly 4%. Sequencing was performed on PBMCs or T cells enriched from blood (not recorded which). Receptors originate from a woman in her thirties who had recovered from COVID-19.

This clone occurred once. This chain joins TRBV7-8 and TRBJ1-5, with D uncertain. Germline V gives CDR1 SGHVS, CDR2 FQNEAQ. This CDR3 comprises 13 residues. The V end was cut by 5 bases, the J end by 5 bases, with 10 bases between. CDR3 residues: CASSRYTDQPQHF. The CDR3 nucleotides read TGTGCCAGCAGCCGGTATACAGATCAGCCCCAGCATTTT.

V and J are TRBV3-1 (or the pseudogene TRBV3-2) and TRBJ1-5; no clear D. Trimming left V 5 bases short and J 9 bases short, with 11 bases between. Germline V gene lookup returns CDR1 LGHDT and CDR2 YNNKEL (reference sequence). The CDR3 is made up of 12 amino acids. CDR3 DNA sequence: TGTGCCAGCAGCGCACATCCTGGGCCCCAGCATTTT. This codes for CASSAHPGPQHF.

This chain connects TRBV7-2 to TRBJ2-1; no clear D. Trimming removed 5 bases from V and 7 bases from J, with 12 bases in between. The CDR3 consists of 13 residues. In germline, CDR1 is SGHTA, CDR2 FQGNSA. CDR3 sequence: CASSPELTNEQFF. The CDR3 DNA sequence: TGTGCCAGCAGCCCAGAACTGACAAATGAGCAGTTCTTC.

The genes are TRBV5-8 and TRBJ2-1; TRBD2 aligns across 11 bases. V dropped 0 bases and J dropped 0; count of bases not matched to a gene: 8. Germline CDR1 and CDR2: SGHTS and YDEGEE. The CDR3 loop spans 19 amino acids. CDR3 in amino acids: CASSLERLAGLSSYNEQFF. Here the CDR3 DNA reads TGTGCCAGCAGCTTGGAGCGACTAGCGGGGTTGAGCTCCTACAATGAGCAGTTCTTC.

CDR3 sequence reads: CASSALAGGREQYF. Here the CDR3 DNA reads TGTGCCAGCAGCGCGCTAGCGGGGGGGCGGGAGCAGTACTTC. This chain joins TRBV11-2 and TRBJ2-7; 12 bases align to TRBD2. This CDR3 contains 14 residues. The V gene end was trimmed by 5 bases and the J gene end by 7 bases; junction bases not matched to a gene: 6. CDR1 SGHAT and CDR2 FQNNGV come from the germline V gene.

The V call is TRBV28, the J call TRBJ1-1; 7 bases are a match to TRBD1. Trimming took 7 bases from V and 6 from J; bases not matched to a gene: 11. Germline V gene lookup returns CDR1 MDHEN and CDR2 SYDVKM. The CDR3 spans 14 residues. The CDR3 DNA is TGTGCCAGCACCGAGGCAGGGGGACGCGCTGAAGCTTTCTTT. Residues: CASTEAGGRAEAFF.

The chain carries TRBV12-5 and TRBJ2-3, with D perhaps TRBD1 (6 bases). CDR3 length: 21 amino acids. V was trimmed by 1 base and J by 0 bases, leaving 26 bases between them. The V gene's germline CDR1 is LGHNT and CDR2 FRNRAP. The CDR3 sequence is CASGLAGWTDRAGPSTDTQYF. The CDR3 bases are TGTGCTAGTGGTTTGGCCGGATGGACAGATCGTGCTGGACCTAGCACAGATACGCAGTATTTT.

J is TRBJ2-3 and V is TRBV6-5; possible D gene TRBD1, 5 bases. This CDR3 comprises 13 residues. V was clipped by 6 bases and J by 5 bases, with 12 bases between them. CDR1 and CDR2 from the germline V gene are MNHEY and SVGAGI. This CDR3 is CASRGQAKDTQYF. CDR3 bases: TGTGCCAGCAGGGGGCAAGCCAAAGATACGCAGTATTTT.

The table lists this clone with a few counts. The CDR3 sequence: CASSPRGGYKLFF. The CDR3 region has the DNA TGTGCCAGCAGCCCCAGGGGTGGATATAAACTGTTTTTT. The chain combines TRBV27 with TRBJ1-4, with D perhaps matching TRBD1 (6 bases). Deletions cut 6 bases from V and 11 bases from J, with 16 bases between. In germline, CDR1 is MNHEY, CDR2 SMNVEV (reference sequence). The CDR3 consists of 13 residues.

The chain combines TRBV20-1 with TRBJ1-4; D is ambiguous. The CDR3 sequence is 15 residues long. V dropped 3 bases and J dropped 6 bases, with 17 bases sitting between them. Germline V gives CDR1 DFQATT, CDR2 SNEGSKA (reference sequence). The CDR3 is CSASQEREWYEKLFF. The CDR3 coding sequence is TGCAGTGCTAGTCAGGAAAGGGAGTGGTATGAAAAACTGTTTTTT.

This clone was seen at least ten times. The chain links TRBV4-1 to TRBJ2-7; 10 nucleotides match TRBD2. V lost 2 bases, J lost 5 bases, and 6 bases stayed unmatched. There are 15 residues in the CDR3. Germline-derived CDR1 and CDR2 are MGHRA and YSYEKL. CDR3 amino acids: CASSQLAGVGNEQYF. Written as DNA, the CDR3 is TGCGCCAGCAGCCAACTAGCGGGAGTGGGAAACGAGCAGTACTTC.

Here the CDR3 DNA reads TGTGCCAGCAGCCAGTCATTTTTGACAGGGGGCATCTATAATTCACCCCTCCACTTT. As protein: CASSQSFLTGGIYNSPLHF. The rearrangement joins TRBV14 to TRBJ1-6; 10 bases line up with TRBD1. The J segment lost 3 bases and the V segment lost 3 bases, leaving 11 bases of the junction unmatched. This CDR3 comprises 19 residues. The germline V gene encodes CDR1 SGHDN and CDR2 FVKESK.

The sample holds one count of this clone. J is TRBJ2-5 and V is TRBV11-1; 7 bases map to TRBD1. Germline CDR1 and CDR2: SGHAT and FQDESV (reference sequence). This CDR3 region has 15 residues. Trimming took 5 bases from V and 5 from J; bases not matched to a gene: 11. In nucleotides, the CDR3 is TGTGCCAGCAGCAAAGGGGGCCTCCTAACGGAGACCCAGTACTTC. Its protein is CASSKGGLLTETQYF.

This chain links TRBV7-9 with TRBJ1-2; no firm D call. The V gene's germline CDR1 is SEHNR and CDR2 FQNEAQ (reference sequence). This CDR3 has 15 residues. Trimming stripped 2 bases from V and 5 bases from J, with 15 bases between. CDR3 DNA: TGTGCCAGCAGCTTAAGCGGATCCAGACTATATGGCTACACCTTC. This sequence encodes CASSLSGSRLYGYTF.

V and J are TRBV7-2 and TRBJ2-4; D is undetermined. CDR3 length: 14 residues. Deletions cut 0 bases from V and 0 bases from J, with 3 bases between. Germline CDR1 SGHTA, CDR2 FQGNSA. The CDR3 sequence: CASSLAVAKNIQYF. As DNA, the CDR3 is TGTGCCAGCAGCTTAGCCGTAGCCAAAAACATTCAGTACTTC.

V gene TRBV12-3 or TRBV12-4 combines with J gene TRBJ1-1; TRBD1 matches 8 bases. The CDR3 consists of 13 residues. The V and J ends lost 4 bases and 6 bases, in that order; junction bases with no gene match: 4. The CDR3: CASSSGGFAEAFF. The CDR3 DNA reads TGTGCCAGCAGTTCAGGGGGCTTCGCTGAAGCTTTCTTT.

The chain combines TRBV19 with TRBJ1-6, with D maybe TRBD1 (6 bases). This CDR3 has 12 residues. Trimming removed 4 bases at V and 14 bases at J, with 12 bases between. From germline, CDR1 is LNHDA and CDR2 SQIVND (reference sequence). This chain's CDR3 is CASSKTGGTLHF. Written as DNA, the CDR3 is TGTGCCAGTAGTAAGACGGGGGGCACCCTCCACTTT.

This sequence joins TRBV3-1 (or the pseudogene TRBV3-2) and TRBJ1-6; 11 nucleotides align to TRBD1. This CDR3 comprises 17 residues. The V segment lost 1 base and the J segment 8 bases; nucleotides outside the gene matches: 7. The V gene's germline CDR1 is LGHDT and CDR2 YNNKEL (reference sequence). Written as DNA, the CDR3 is TGTGCCAGCAGCCAAGGACGGGACAGGGGGAGTTATTCACCCCTCCACTTT. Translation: CASSQGRDRGSYSPLHF.

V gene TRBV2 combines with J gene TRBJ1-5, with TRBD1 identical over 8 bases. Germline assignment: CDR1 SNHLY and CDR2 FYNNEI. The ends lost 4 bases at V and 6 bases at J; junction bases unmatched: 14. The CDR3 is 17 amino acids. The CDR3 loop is CASSVRPDRVDSQPQHF. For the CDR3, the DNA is TGTGCCAGCAGTGTTCGGCCGGACAGGGTGGATAGTCAGCCCCAGCATTTT.